Below, 26 T cell receptor beta chains from the same sample are listed, as sequenced in a study of T cell repertoires in cytomegalovirus infection. These receptors lack a known antigen. TCRdb re-analysed the reads in MiXCR, keeping a single row per CDR3 protein. The table records approximately 1,000,000 distinct CDR3 sequences, approximately 30% of them present only once. Sample: cultured CD8+ T cells from PBMCs, taken from culture after CMV antigen stimulation. The receptor source for this set is a human donor in good health (CMV status not recorded). Some clones in this sample may be carry-over from other donors' samples.

This clonotype occurred many times. The chain couples TRBV7-9 to TRBJ1-5; D is ambiguous. The V end was cut by 7 bases, the J end by 4 bases, with 17 bases between. Germline V gives CDR1 SEHNR, CDR2 FQNEAQ (reference sequence). This CDR3 region has 15 residues. The CDR3 reads CASIASGSRNQPQHF. The CDR3 DNA sequence: TGTGCCAGCATTGCCTCGGGCTCCAGGAATCAGCCCCAGCATTTT. Full variable domain (missing parts from reference TRBV7-9 and TRBJ1-5): DTGVSQNPRHKITKRGQNVTFRCDPISEHNRLYWYRQTLGQGPEFLTYFQNEAQLEKSRLLSDRFSAERPKGSFSTLEIQRTEQGDSAMYLCASIASGSRNQPQHFGDGTRLSIL.

The CDR3 protein is CSARGTGGPSGANVLTF. CDR3 in DNA: TGCAGTGCTAGGGGGACAGGGGGACCCTCTGGGGCCAACGTCCTGACTTTC. This chain connects TRBV20-1 to TRBJ2-6; 11 nucleotides agree with TRBD1. V shed 3 bases, J shed 0 bases, and the junction held 4 bases outside the gene matches. CDR1 DFQATT and CDR2 SNEGSKA come from the germline V gene (reference sequence). The CDR3 runs to 17 residues.

The rearrangement joins TRBV27 to TRBJ2-1; D not resolved. Trimming removed 10 bases from V and 0 bases from J, with 7 bases in between. The CDR3 is 12 amino acids. Per the germline V gene, CDR1 is MNHEY and CDR2 is SMNVEV (reference sequence). DNA for the CDR3: TGTGCCACCCTGGGCTCCTACAATGAGCAGTTCTTC. Amino acid sequence: CATLGSYNEQFF.

The chain combines TRBV19 with TRBJ2-1; 11 bases line up with TRBD2. Germline-derived CDR1 and CDR2 are LNHDA and SQIVND (reference sequence). This CDR3 comprises 17 residues. V shed 8 bases and J 4 bases; nucleotides not matched to a gene: 13. The CDR3 coding sequence is TGTGCCAGTCAGGGTCTAGCGGGGGGTTCCTTATACAATGAGCAGTTCTTC. This encodes CASQGLAGGSLYNEQFF.

V usage is TRBV19 and J usage is TRBJ2-1; perhaps TRBD2 as D (5 bases). The length of the CDR3 is 15 residues. V lost 6 bases and J 0 bases, leaving 12 bases between the germline ends. The germline CDR1 and CDR2 sequences are LNHDA and SQIVND (reference sequence). Here the CDR3 reads CASREYTSSYNEQFF. The CDR3 coding sequence is TGTGCCAGTAGAGAATATACTAGCTCCTACAATGAGCAGTTCTTC.

This clonotype was found a few times. The chain combines TRBV27 with TRBJ1-4; 8 nucleotides agree with TRBD1. CDR1 MNHEY and CDR2 SMNVEV come from the germline V gene (reference sequence). The CDR3 sequence is 16 residues long. V shed 6 bases, J shed 2 bases, and the junction held 8 bases outside the gene matches. Here the CDR3 reads CASSPGGRSTNEKLFF. The CDR3 DNA reads as TGTGCCAGCAGCCCAGGGGGCCGATCTACTAATGAAAAACTGTTTTTT.

The chain uses TRBV4-1 and TRBJ2-1, with no clear D. CDR3 size: 14 residues. The germline CDR1 and CDR2 sequences are MGHRA and YSYEKL. V shed 5 bases and J shed 4 bases, with 12 bases lying between them. This chain's CDR3 is CASSSGMDYNEQFF. The CDR3 DNA reads TGCGCCAGCAGCTCTGGTATGGATTACAATGAGCAGTTCTTC.

This clonotype turned up a few times. The chain joins TRBV27 to TRBJ2-1; a weak D match, TRBD2 (5 bases). The CDR3 has 12 amino acids. Germline CDR1 is MNHEY and CDR2 is SMNVEV (reference sequence). The V and J ends lost 6 bases and 10 bases respectively, with 13 bases between them. CDR3 protein: CASSLRAGEQFF. CDR3 DNA sequence: TGTGCCAGCAGCCTGAGGGCCGGAGAGCAGTTCTTC.

The table lists this clonotype with a few counts. One end of the junction is discordant with germline, which a read error may explain. This chain links TRBV2 with TRBJ2-7; maybe TRBD1 (7 bases). The germline gives CDR1 SNHLY, CDR2 FYNNEI. The CDR3 loop spans 12 amino acids. CDR3 sequence: CATSQGGYEQYF. Written as DNA, the CDR3 is TGTGCCACCAGTCAGGGGGGATACGAGCAGTACTTC.

V and J are TRBV7-6 and TRBJ1-1; D possibly corresponds to TRBD1 (6 bases). This CDR3 has 14 amino acids. CDR1 and CDR2 from the germline V gene are SGHVS and FNYEAQ. V lost 5 bases and J 1 base, leaving 11 bases between the germline ends. The DNA for the CDR3 is TGTGCCAGCAGCGCCCCGGGACAGAACACTGAAGCTTTCTTT. Protein product: CASSAPGQNTEAFF.

This clonotype was seen more than once but under ten times. The gene calls are TRBV7-6 and TRBJ2-1; the D is unclear. CDR1 SGHVS and CDR2 FNYEAQ come from the germline V gene. V lost 5 bases, J lost 7 bases, and 12 bases lay in between. This CDR3 is built from 13 residues. The CDR3 DNA sequence: TGTGCCAGCAGCCTCGACGTGAGGAATGAGCAGTTCTTC. It specifies CASSLDVRNEQFF.

This sequence joins TRBV9 and TRBJ1-2; 8 nucleotides line up with TRBD1. V was pared by 1 base and J by 5 bases, with 7 bases of the junction left unmatched. Germline CDR1 reads SGDLS; CDR2 reads YYNGEE. The CDR3 sequence is 15 residues long. In DNA form, the CDR3 reads TGTGCCAGCAGCGTACCGGACAGGGACGTGTATGGCTACACCTTC. Translating gives CASSVPDRDVYGYTF.

V usage is TRBV4-3 and J usage is TRBJ1-4; the match to TRBD1 covers 8 bases. V dropped 4 bases and J dropped 6; count of bases not matched to a gene: 7. This CDR3 is 15 amino acids long. Germline values: CDR1 LGHNA, CDR2 YSLEER. The CDR3 DNA follows: TGCGCCAGCAGCCCCACAGGGGGAGGTTATGAAAAACTGTTTTTT. Translation gives CASSPTGGGYEKLFF.

Ten or more counts support this clonotype. J is TRBJ2-1 and V is TRBV7-2, with TRBD1 matching over 11 bases. With 6 bases clipped from V and 6 bases from J, the junction kept 7 bases outside the gene matches. CDR3 length equals 15 residues. Germline CDR1 and CDR2: SGHTA and FQGNSA. CDR3 loop: CASRTGTGGFNEQFF. The CDR3 DNA reads as TGTGCCAGCAGAACCGGGACAGGGGGGTTCAATGAGCAGTTCTTC.

The V and J genes are TRBV12-3 or TRBV12-4 and TRBJ1-2, with D hard to call. The CDR3 sequence is 14 residues long. The V end lost 0 bases, the J end lost 5 bases, and 10 bases lay between the germline ends. CDR3 sequence reads: CASSLAPGLYGYTF. The CDR3 DNA is TGTGCCAGCAGTTTAGCCCCGGGGTTATATGGCTACACCTTC.

The V call is TRBV9, the J call TRBJ2-7; D call uncertain. CDR1 is SGDLS and CDR2 is YYNGEE in the germline V gene. The CDR3 is 15 amino acids. The V end lost 0 bases, the J end lost 2 bases, and 12 bases lay between the germline ends. This chain's CDR3 is CASSVGSSMTYEQYF. The CDR3, as DNA: TGTGCCAGCAGCGTAGGATCCAGCATGACCTACGAGCAGTACTTC. Combining the CDR3 with reference TRBV9 and TRBJ2-7 gives the whole variable domain DSGVTQTPKHLITATGQRVTLRCSPRSGDLSVYWYQQSLDQGLQFLIQYYNGEERAKGNILERFSAQQFPDLHSELNLSSLELGDSALYFCASSVGSSMTYEQYFGPGTRLTVT.

There are a few counts of this clonotype. J is TRBJ1-3 and V is TRBV6-6; 7 bases map to TRBD1. Germline V gene lookup returns CDR1 MNHNY and CDR2 SVGAGI (reference sequence). The CDR3 contains 15 residues. V shed 3 bases and J 4 bases; nucleotides not matched to a gene: 6. CDR3 in DNA: TGTGCCAGCAGTTATTACAGGGGCGACGGAAACACCATATATTTT. Amino acids: CASSYYRGDGNTIYF.

The chain employs TRBV2 and TRBJ2-7; 12 bases map to TRBD1. The trim removed 4 bases at V and 7 bases at J, leaving 5 bases unmatched. The CDR3 is made up of 14 amino acids. CDR1 SNHLY and CDR2 FYNNEI come from the germline V gene. The DNA of the CDR3 is TGTGCCAGCAGTGGGGGACAGGGGGCGCGGGAGCAGTACTTC. It translates to CASSGGQGAREQYF.

The J gene is TRBJ1-3, the V gene TRBV6-1, with a tentative D call TRBD1 (6 bases). V shed 6 bases and J shed 3 bases, with 12 bases lying between them. The CDR3 runs 14 residues. Germline V CDR1 and CDR2: MNHNS, SASEGT. The CDR3 loop is CASRETGHGNTIYF. Written as DNA, the CDR3 is TGTGCCAGCAGAGAGACAGGCCATGGAAACACCATATATTTT.

The chain has TRBV12-3 or TRBV12-4 and TRBJ2-1; 8 bases align to TRBD1. V shed 6 bases, J shed 8 bases, and the junction held 6 bases outside the gene matches. This CDR3 has 13 residues. This chain's CDR3 is CASSEDRADEQFF. The CDR3 nucleotides are TGTGCCAGCAGCGAGGACAGGGCGGATGAGCAGTTCTTC.

The chain has TRBV6-1 and TRBJ2-7; 7 bases are a match to TRBD1. The CDR3 runs 13 residues. Germline-derived CDR1 and CDR2 are MNHNS and SASEGT. J lost 11 bases, V lost 3 bases, and 10 bases had no gene match. The CDR3 protein is CASSDGQGVIKYF. DNA for the CDR3: TGTGCCAGCAGTGATGGTCAGGGGGTGATAAAGTACTTC.

This clonotype has just a few counts. The V call is TRBV6-5, the J call TRBJ1-2; D is ambiguous. Germline V CDR1 and CDR2: MNHEY, SVGAGI. Trimming stripped 6 bases from V and 5 bases from J, with 19 bases between. CDR3 length: 15 amino acids. CDR3 loop: CASSPGINLGYGYTF. CDR3 DNA: TGTGCCAGCAGCCCCGGGATCAACCTGGGGTATGGCTACACCTTC.

This clonotype was recorded a few times. CDR3 DNA sequence: TGTGCCACCAGCACCGGTCAGGGCTTTGAGACCCAGTACTTC. This codes for CATSTGQGFETQYF. The chain carries TRBV15 and TRBJ2-5, with TRBD1 as a possible D gene (5 bases). CDR1 and CDR2 (germline): LNHNV, YYDKDF (reference sequence). The CDR3 runs 14 residues. The V and J ends lost 4 bases and 5 bases respectively, with 14 bases between them.

This clonotype was seen at least ten times. The chain links TRBV11-3 to TRBJ2-2; 7 nucleotides align to TRBD1. From germline, CDR1 is SGHNT and CDR2 YENEEA. This CDR3 is 15 amino acids long. The ends lost 6 bases at V and 4 bases at J; junction bases unmatched: 8. CDR3 loop: CASSGRGSSTGELFF. The CDR3 DNA is TGTGCCAGCAGTGGCAGGGGGTCAAGCACCGGGGAGCTGTTTTTT.

The chain employs TRBV11-3 and TRBJ2-5; 7 positions match TRBD2. The germline gives CDR1 SGHNT, CDR2 YENEEA. V lost 3 bases, J lost 5 bases, and 9 bases stayed unmatched. The length of the CDR3 is 15 residues. The CDR3 here is CASSFRGGGGETQYF. The DNA for the CDR3 is TGTGCCAGCAGCTTCCGCGGCGGGGGTGGGGAGACCCAGTACTTC.

The table lists this clonotype with many counts. The chain is built from TRBV27 and TRBJ1-1; TRBD1 might be the D (6 bases). Germline CDR1 reads MNHEY; CDR2 reads SMNVEV (reference sequence). V was trimmed by 8 bases and J by 0 bases, leaving 10 bases between them. The CDR3 totals 13 residues. The CDR3 DNA reads as TGTGCCAGCCGGGACAATATGAACACTGAAGCTTTCTTT. Amino acid sequence: CASRDNMNTEAFF.